This passage covers 7 T cell receptor beta chains from one sample sequenced in a study of T cell responses to AZD1222 COVID-19 vaccine. Assay used: immunoSEQ multiplex PCR; TCRdb lists only in-frame clones, some missing. The top ten hold 2.5% to 3.5% of the sample, which has approximately 140,000 clones, around 90% seen once. The sequences come from peripheral blood, collected 28 days after the second AZD1222 dose. These receptors were taken from an adult who received the AZD1222 COVID-19 vaccine.

V is TRBV28 and J is TRBJ2-4; D gene ambiguous. The germline V and J ends were trimmed by 2 bases and 1 base, with 15 bases remaining between them. The CDR3 has 17 amino acids. CDR1 MDHEN and CDR2 SYDVKM come from the germline V gene. CDR3 sequence: CASSLDSIIRAKNIQYF. The CDR3 DNA reads as TGTGCCAGCAGTTTAGATTCAATAATCCGGGCCAAAAACATTCAGTACTTC.

The V and J genes are TRBV27 and TRBJ2-1; 9 nucleotides match TRBD2. After removal of 7 bases from V and 4 bases from J, the junction contained 11 bases not matched to a gene. CDR3 length: 16 amino acids. Germline V gene data show CDR1 as MNHEY and CDR2 as SMNVEV (reference sequence). In DNA, the CDR3 is TGTGCCAGCAAGAATTATGTGACTAGCGGTTACAATGAGCAGTTCTTC. This encodes CASKNYVTSGYNEQFF.

This chain joins TRBV29-1 and TRBJ2-1; D possibly corresponds to TRBD2 (5 bases). Trimming stripped 5 bases from V and 6 bases from J, with 11 bases between. Germline CDR1 and CDR2: SQVTM and ANQGSEA. The CDR3 is 12 amino acids. The CDR3 bases are TGCAGCGTTCCCCGGGGAAGCAATGAGCAGTTCTTC. This encodes CSVPRGSNEQFF.

The chain links TRBV6-1 to TRBJ2-2, with D hard to call. V gave up 1 base and J gave up 4 bases, with 7 bases separating them. CDR1 MNHNS and CDR2 SASEGT come from the germline V gene. The CDR3 runs 14 residues. CDR3 nucleotide sequence: TGTGCCAGCAGTGAAGTGCAGGTCACCGGGGAGCTGTTTTTT. It translates to CASSEVQVTGELFF.

The chain carries TRBV27 and TRBJ2-1; either TRBD1 or TRBD2 may fit D (5 bases each). The V and J ends lost 1 base and 2 bases respectively, with 9 bases between them. Germline assignment: CDR1 MNHEY and CDR2 SMNVEV (reference sequence). The CDR3 totals 15 residues. The CDR3 reads CASSLLGDTYNEQFF. CDR3 in DNA: TGTGCCAGCAGTTTATTGGGGGATACCTACAATGAGCAGTTCTTC.

This chain joins TRBV6-2 or TRBV6-3 and TRBJ2-3; tentatively, D is TRBD1 or TRBD2 (5 bases each). The CDR3 loop spans 16 amino acids. The germline CDR1 and CDR2 sequences are MNHEY and SVGEGT. The V gene lost 5 bases and the J gene lost 1 base, with 16 bases spanning the gap. The CDR3 DNA is TGTGCCAGCAGTCCACAGGTGGGGGTTCGCACAGATACGCAGTATTTT. It yields the protein CASSPQVGVRTDTQYF.

The V gene is TRBV5-8, the J gene TRBJ2-1, with 8 bases that match TRBD1. Losses at the gene ends were 0 bases for V and 2 bases for J; bases not matched to a gene: 1. The CDR3 covers 15 residues. CDR1 and CDR2 (germline): SGHTS, YDEGEE. The chain's CDR3 is CASSLGTGTYNEQFF. The CDR3 nucleotides read TGTGCCAGCAGCTTGGGGACAGGGACCTACAATGAGCAGTTCTTC. Drawing the rest from reference TRBV5-8 and TRBJ2-1, the complete variable domain is EAGVTQSPTHLIKTRGQQATLRCSPISGHTSVYWYQQALGLGLQFLLWYDEGEERNRGNFPPRFSGRQFPNYSSELNVNALELEDSALYLCASSLGTGTYNEQFFGPGTRLTVL.